The present T cell receptor (beta chain) was sequenced within a study of technical replicates of blood from a handful of donors. Trimming cost V 3 bases and J 1 base, with 12 bases left between them. The germline CDR1 and CDR2 sequences are PRHDT and FYEKMQ (reference sequence). The CDR3 has 15 amino acids. Profiling relied on immunoSEQ multiplex PCR, and the TCRdb table lists in-frame clones only, not all of them. This table holds approximately 50,000 clones, about 86% found once. This TCR came from a human donor in good health. Some clones in this sample may be carry-over from other donors' samples. The gene calls are TRBV13 and TRBJ1-1; possibly TRBD1 for D (5 bases). Source material: PBMCs. The DNA of the CDR3 is TGTGCCAGCAGCTTGGGGCTTGGGGCGAACACTGAAGCTTTCTTT. This translates into CASSLGLGANTEAFF.